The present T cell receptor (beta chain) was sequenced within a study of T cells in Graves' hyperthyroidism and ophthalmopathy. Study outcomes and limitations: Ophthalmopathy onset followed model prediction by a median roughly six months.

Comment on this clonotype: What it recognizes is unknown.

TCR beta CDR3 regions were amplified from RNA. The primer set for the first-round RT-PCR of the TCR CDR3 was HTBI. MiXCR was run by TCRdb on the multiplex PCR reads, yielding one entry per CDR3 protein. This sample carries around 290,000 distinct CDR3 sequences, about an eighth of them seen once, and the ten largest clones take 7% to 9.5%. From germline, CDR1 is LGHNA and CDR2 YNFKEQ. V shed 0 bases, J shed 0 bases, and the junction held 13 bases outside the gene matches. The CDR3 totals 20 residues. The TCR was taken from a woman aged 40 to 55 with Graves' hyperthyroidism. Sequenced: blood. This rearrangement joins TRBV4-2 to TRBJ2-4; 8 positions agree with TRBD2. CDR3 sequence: CASSQDTGQRGLLAKNIQYF. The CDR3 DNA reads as TGTGCCAGCAGCCAAGATACTGGACAGCGGGGGCTACTAGCCAAAAACATTCAGTACTTC.